The rows below give T cell receptor beta chains drawn from one sample of a study of response to subunit inactivated influenza vaccine. From the RT-PCR reads, TCRdb called clonotypes with MiXCR, one entry per CDR3 protein. The sample gives under 200,000 distinct CDR3 sequences, over 9.5% of which show up once; about 29% is in the top ten. The sample also formed part of further work on T cells expressing NK-cell markers.

The sequencing used CD8+ T cells sorted from PBMCs, collected 12 days after vaccination. The origin of the receptors is a man in his fifties or sixties who received an inactivated influenza vaccine. CDR3s include the opening cysteine and the closing phenylalanine or tryptophan. Fields, in order: CDR3 DNA, CDR3 protein, D gene, clone size, V gene, J gene, CDR3 length. D genes are given only for firm matches. Size is stated for part of the rows, as once, few or many counts, or as a class when the clone is expanded.

TGTGCCATCAAAGGGACATTAACCTACGAGCAGTACTTC,CAIKGTLTYEQYF,-,few,TRBV12-3/TRBV12-4,TRBJ2-7,13
TGTGCCAGCAGCTTCCTTAACTACGAGCAGTACTTC,CASSFLNYEQYF,-,many,TRBV7-9,TRBJ2-7,12
TGTGCCAGCAGCGTAGACGGGGGAAGAGATGGCTACACCTTC,CASSVDGGRDGYTF,-,-,TRBV9,TRBJ1-2,14
TGTGCCAGCAGTTCCACTTTCGGACATCCCTACGAGCAGTACTTC,CASSSTFGHPYEQYF,-,-,TRBV6-5,TRBJ2-7,15
TGTGCCAGCAGTGAACAACAGGGGCGTGAGCAGTTCTTC,CASSEQQGREQFF,TRBD1,few,TRBV25-1,TRBJ2-1,13
TGTGCCAGCAGAGAAGGGGCGGGCCCCCACGCCTACGAGCAGTACTTC,CASREGAGPHAYEQYF,-,few,TRBV7-6,TRBJ2-7,16
TGTGCCAGCGCCCACGCCGGGCAAACTCCCTACAATGAGCAGTTCTTC,CASAHAGQTPYNEQFF,-,many,TRBV12-3/TRBV12-4,TRBJ2-1,16
TGCGCCAGCAGCCAAGCGGGACAGGGGGTAATGAACACTGAAGCTTTCTTT,CASSQAGQGVMNTEAFF,TRBD1,few,TRBV4-1,TRBJ1-1,17
TGCGCCAGCAGTCGTCTGAGGGAGTCCTACAATGAGCAGTTCTTC,CASSRLRESYNEQFF,-,-,TRBV10-1,TRBJ2-1,15
TGTGCCAGCAGCGCCGGGCTCGGCTCCTACGAGCAGTACTTC,CASSAGLGSYEQYF,-,-,TRBV28,TRBJ2-7,14
TGCGCCAGCAGCCAGTTGCCGGCAGGGGGCGAATACGAGGGTTACGAGCAGTACTTC,CASSQLPAGGEYEGYEQYF,TRBD1,-,TRBV4-3,TRBJ2-7,19
TGTGCCAGCAGTTTAAGCCCCGAGCAGTACTTC,CASSLSPEQYF,-,few,TRBV28,TRBJ2-7,11
TGCGCCAGCAGCCAAGAGACAACCTACAATGAGCAGTTCTTC,CASSQETTYNEQFF,-,few,TRBV4-3,TRBJ2-1,14
TGTGCCAGCAGCGTAGCAGGTAGCGGGAGCTCCTACAATGAGCAGTTCTTC,CASSVAGSGSSYNEQFF,TRBD2,-,TRBV9,TRBJ2-1,17
TGTGCCAGCAGCCAAGATATGGACAGAGACAATGAGCAGTTCTTC,CASSQDMDRDNEQFF,-,few,TRBV4-2,TRBJ2-1,15
TGTGCCAGCAGCTTAGATTTGGGAGGAGGTACAGATACGCAGTATTTT,CASSLDLGGGTDTQYF,-,-,TRBV7-8,TRBJ2-3,16
TGTGCCAGCAGCTTAATGGCCGACTACGGCGAGCAGTACTTC,CASSLMADYGEQYF,-,many,TRBV7-2,TRBJ2-7,14
TGTGCCAGCAGCCAAGTTGGCGGGAGCTCCTACGAGCAGTACTTC,CASSQVGGSSYEQYF,TRBD2,many,TRBV14,TRBJ2-7,15
TGTGCCAGCAGTGAAGGAGTTACAGATACGCAGTATTTT,CASSEGVTDTQYF,-,-,TRBV2,TRBJ2-3,13
TGCGCCAGCAGCGAGAGACAGGGCAGGTCCGAGCAGTACTTC,CASSERQGRSEQYF,TRBD1,few,TRBV5-1,TRBJ2-7,14
TGTGCCAGCTCACTTGAGGACCGCGGGGGGATGATTGAGTTCTTC,CASSLEDRGGMIEFF,TRBD2,few,TRBV18,TRBJ2-1,15
TGCGCCAGCAGCCAAGTAATTGGACCAGGGGGAAACACCGGGGAGCTGTTTTTT,CASSQVIGPGGNTGELFF,TRBD1,few,TRBV4-1,TRBJ2-2,18
TGCGCCAGCAGCCAAGGAGCGGGATCCGAGCAGTACTTC,CASSQGAGSEQYF,TRBD2,-,TRBV4-3,TRBJ2-7,13
TGCAGCGTAGCCGGACTAGCGGGGCGCACAGATACGCAGTATTTT,CSVAGLAGRTDTQYF,TRBD2,few,TRBV29-1,TRBJ2-3,15
TGTGCCAGCAGTTCCGGGGGCGCGAACTATGGCTACACCTTC,CASSSGGANYGYTF,-,-,TRBV7-8,TRBJ1-2,14
TGTGCCAGCAGCTTAGACACGGGTTTGGGCTCGAACACCGGGGAGCTGTTTTTT,CASSLDTGLGSNTGELFF,-,few,TRBV7-6,TRBJ2-2,18
TGTGCCAGCAGTTCCTCCGCGGGGGGGGCACAGTACTTC,CASSSSAGGAQYF,TRBD2,few,TRBV6-5,TRBJ2-5,13
TGTGCCAGCAGGACCTGGACAGTCGGTGGGGGCACCGGGGAGCTGTTTTTT,CASRTWTVGGGTGELFF,-,-,TRBV12-3/TRBV12-4,TRBJ2-2,17
TGCGCCAGCAGCTTGAGGGGGTTCACTGAAGCTTTCTTT,CASSLRGFTEAFF,-,-,TRBV5-1,TRBJ1-1,13
-,CAWGTGTIIKYF,-,-,TRBV30,TRBJ2-4,12
TGTGCCATCAGTAAGGAGGATACAGGGGCTTTCACAGATACGCAGTATTTT,CAISKEDTGAFTDTQYF,TRBD1,-,TRBV10-3,TRBJ2-3,17
TGTGCCAGCAGCTTAGCCGGGACCAATTCACCCCTCCACTTT,CASSLAGTNSPLHF,-,-,TRBV11-2,TRBJ1-6,14
TGTGCCAGCAGGTTCTCGGGGGGGTTGGGATCCTACGAGCAGTACTTC,CASRFSGGLGSYEQYF,TRBD2,few,TRBV27,TRBJ2-7,16
TGTGCCACCGGCACGGCCCTGCTCAGGGAGGAGGGGAACACTGAAGCTTTCTTT,CATGTALLREEGNTEAFF,-,few,TRBV19,TRBJ1-1,18
TGTGCCAGCAGCCCCAGGACAGGAACTAACTATGGCTACACCTTC,CASSPRTGTNYGYTF,TRBD1,-,TRBV9,TRBJ1-2,15
TGCGCCAGCAGCCAAGATGAGAGGGTGCAGCCCTATAATTCACCCCTCCACTTT,CASSQDERVQPYNSPLHF,-,-,TRBV4-1,TRBJ1-6,18
TGTGCCAGCAGCCTCCGAGGCAGTATTGGCGAGCAGTACTTC,CASSLRGSIGEQYF,-,many,TRBV11-2,TRBJ2-7,14
TGTGCCAGCAGCGTAGAGGGGACTAGCGGGAGCTCCTACAATGAGCAGTTCTTC,CASSVEGTSGSSYNEQFF,TRBD2,many,TRBV9,TRBJ2-1,18
TGCGCCAGCAGCCACCGGACAGGGTATTACGAGCAGTACTTC,CASSHRTGYYEQYF,TRBD1,-,TRBV4-1,TRBJ2-7,14
TGCGCCAGCAGCTTGACGGGGCCCTCCTACGAGCAGTACTTC,CASSLTGPSYEQYF,-,many,TRBV5-1,TRBJ2-7,14
TGTGCCAGCTCCGGCGGGACAGAGGCTTTCTTT,CASSGGTEAFF,TRBD1,medium-sized,TRBV7-9,TRBJ1-1,11
TGCGCCAGCAGCCAAGATCTAGGGCCCTCCAAATACGTCCTGACTTTC,CASSQDLGPSKYVLTF,-,-,TRBV4-3,TRBJ2-6,16
TGTGCCAGCAGCTTTCACGAGGCCTACGAGCAGTACTTC,CASSFHEAYEQYF,-,few,TRBV11-2,TRBJ2-7,13
TGCGCCAGCAGCCAAGAAATCGTCCGAAACACTGAAGCTTTCTTT,CASSQEIVRNTEAFF,-,-,TRBV4-3,TRBJ1-1,15
TGTGCCAGCAGCTTAAGCTCCACCGGAAAGGACGAGCAGTACTTC,CASSLSSTGKDEQYF,-,many,TRBV7-9,TRBJ2-7,15
TGCTGGGGGCCGGGCATTCAGTACTTC,CWGPGIQYF,-,few,TRBV20-1,TRBJ2-4,9
TGTGCCAGCAGGGCACTAGCGGGAGGACGATACAATGAGCAGTTCTTC,CASRALAGGRYNEQFF,TRBD2,many,TRBV6-2/TRBV6-3,TRBJ2-1,16
TGTGCCAGCAGTTTACCTGGACAGGACTCTGAAGCTTTCTTT,CASSLPGQDSEAFF,TRBD1,-,TRBV28,TRBJ1-1,14
TGTGCCAGCAGTTTGACTACGGCCAACTACAATGAGCAGTTCTTC,CASSLTTANYNEQFF,-,-,TRBV7-8,TRBJ2-1,15
TGTGCCAGCAGTTACCTCCGTGGACAAGGCAATTTTGCTAACTATGGCTACACCTTC,CASSYLRGQGNFANYGYTF,-,-,TRBV6-2/TRBV6-3,TRBJ1-2,19